This TCR beta chain derives from a study of identical twins. In TCRdb, the 5' RACE reads were re-called with MiXCR into one record per CDR3 protein. The data contain nearly 650,000 distinct CDR3 sequences, around 7.4% of them seen just once; the ten biggest clones take up about 1.6%. The study's findings and limits: The study found excess low generation probability among twin-shared out-of-frame alpha sequences.

J was trimmed by 7 bases and V by 1 base; bases with no gene match: 4. The CDR3 spans 14 residues. CDR1 SGHTA and CDR2 FQGNSA come from the germline V gene. This clonotype was observed many times. Its antigen is as yet unknown. With no exceptions, donors were healthy Caucasians. These same data were also listed under a study on yellow fever vaccine responses in identical twins. That paper states: As reported, the vaccine T cell response of twins seemed partly convergent and partly personalized.

The specimen was PBMCs. The receptor's source is a woman aged 18-29 years in good health. The V gene is TRBV7-2, the J gene TRBJ2-3; 8 bases fit TRBD2. DNA of the CDR3: TGTGCCAGCAGCTTAGGGCGGGAGGTAAATACGCAGTATTTT. Its protein product is CASSLGREVNTQYF.